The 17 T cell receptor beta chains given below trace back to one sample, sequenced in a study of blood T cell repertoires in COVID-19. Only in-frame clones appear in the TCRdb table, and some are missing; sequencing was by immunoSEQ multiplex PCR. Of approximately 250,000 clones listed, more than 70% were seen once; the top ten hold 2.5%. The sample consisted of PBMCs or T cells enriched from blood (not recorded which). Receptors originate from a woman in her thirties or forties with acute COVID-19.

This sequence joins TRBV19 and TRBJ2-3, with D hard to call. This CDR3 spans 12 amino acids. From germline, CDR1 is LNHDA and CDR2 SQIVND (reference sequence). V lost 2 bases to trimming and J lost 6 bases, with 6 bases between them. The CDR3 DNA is TGTGCCAGTAGTATAAGCTCTGATACGCAGTATTTT. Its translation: CASSISSDTQYF.

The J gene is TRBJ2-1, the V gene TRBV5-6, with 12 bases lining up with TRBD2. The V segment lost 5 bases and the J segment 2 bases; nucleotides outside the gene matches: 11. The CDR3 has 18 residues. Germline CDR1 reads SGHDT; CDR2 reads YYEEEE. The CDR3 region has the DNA TGTGCCAGCAGACAAAGGACTAGCGGGATTGGACCCTACAATGAGCAGTTCTTC. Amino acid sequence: CASRQRTSGIGPYNEQFF. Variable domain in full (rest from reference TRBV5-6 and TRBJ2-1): DAGVTQSPTHLIKTRGQQVTLRCSPKSGHDTVSWYQQALGQGPQFIFQYYEEEERQRGNFPDRFSGHQFPNYSSELNVNALLLGDSALYLCASRQRTSGIGPYNEQFFGPGTRLTVL.

CDR3 DNA: TGTGCCAGCATGACAACAGGGAACTATGGCTACACCTTC. It specifies CASMTTGNYGYTF. The rearrangement uses TRBV2 and TRBJ1-2; maybe TRBD1 (6 bases). Germline lookup yields CDR1 SNHLY and CDR2 FYNNEI. The CDR3 totals 13 residues. V was trimmed by 7 bases and J by 2 bases, leaving 11 bases between them. The complete variable domain, with remaining parts taken from reference TRBV2 and TRBJ1-2, reads EPEVTQTPSHQVTQMGQEVILRCVPISNHLYFYWYRQILGQKVEFLVSFYNNEISEKSEIFDDQFSVERPDGSNFTLKIRSTKLEDSAMYFCASMTTGNYGYTFGSGTRLTVV.

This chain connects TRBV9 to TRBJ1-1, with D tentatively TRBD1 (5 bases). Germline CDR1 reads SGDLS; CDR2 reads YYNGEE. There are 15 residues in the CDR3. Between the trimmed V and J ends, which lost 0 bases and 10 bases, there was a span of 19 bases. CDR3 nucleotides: TGTGCCAGCAGCGTAGAGGATCAGGGTATCATGGCAGCTTTCTTT. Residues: CASSVEDQGIMAAFF.

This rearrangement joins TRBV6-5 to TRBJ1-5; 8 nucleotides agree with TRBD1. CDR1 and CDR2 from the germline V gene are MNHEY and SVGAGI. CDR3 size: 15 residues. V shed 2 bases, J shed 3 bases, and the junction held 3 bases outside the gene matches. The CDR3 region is CASSYLTGANQPQHF. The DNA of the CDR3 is TGTGCCAGCAGTTACCTGACAGGGGCCAATCAGCCCCAGCATTTT.

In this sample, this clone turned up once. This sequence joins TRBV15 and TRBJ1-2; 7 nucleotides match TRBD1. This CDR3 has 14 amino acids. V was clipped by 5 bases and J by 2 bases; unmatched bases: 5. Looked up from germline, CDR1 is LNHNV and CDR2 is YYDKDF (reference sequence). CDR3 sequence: CATSRDRVNYGYTF. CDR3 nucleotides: TGTGCCACCAGCCGCGACAGGGTCAACTATGGCTACACCTTC.

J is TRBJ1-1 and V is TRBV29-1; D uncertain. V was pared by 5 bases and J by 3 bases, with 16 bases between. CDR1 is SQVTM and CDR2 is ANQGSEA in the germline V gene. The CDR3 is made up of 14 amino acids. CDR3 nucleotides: TGCAGCGTTAAAACGGGGTTTGGGGACACTGAAGCTTTCTTT. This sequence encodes CSVKTGFGDTEAFF.

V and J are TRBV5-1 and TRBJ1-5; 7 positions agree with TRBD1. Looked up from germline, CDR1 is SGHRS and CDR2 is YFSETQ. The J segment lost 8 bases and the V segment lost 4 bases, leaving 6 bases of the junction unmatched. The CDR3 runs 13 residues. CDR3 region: CASSTTGLEPQHF. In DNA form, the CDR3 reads TGCGCCAGCAGCACGACAGGGTTGGAGCCCCAGCATTTT. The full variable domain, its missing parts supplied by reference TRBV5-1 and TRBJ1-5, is KAGVTQTPRYLIKTRGQQVTLSCSPISGHRSVSWYQQTPGQGLQFLFEYFSETQRNKGNFPGRFSGRQFSNSRSEMNVSTLELGDSALYLCASSTTGLEPQHFGDGTRLSIL.

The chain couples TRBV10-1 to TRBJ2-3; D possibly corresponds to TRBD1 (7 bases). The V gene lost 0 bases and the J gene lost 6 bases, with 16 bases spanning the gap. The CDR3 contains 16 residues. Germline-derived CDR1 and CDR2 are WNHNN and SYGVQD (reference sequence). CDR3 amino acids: CASSESLPGGGDTQYF. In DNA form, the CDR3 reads TGCGCCAGCAGTGAGTCCTTACCAGGGGGAGGCGATACGCAGTATTTT.

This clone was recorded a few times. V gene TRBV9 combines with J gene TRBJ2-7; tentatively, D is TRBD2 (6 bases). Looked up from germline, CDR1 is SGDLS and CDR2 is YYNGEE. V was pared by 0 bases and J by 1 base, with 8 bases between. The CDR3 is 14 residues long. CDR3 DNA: TGTGCCAGCAGCGTAGACGGGGGATCCTACGAGCAGTACTTC. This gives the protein CASSVDGGSYEQYF.

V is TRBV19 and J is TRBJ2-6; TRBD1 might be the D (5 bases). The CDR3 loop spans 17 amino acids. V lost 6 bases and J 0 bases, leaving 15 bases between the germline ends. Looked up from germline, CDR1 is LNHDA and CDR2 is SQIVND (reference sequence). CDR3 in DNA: TGTGCCAGTAGAACCCTCAGGGCTTTCTCTGGGGCCAACGTCCTGACTTTC. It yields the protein CASRTLRAFSGANVLTF.

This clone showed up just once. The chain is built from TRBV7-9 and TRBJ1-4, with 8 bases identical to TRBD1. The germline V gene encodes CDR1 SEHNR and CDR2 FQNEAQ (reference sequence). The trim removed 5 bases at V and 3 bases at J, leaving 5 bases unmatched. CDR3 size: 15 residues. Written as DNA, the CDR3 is TGTGCCAGCAGCGTACCGGGACAGGCTAATGAAAAACTGTTTTTT. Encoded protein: CASSVPGQANEKLFF.

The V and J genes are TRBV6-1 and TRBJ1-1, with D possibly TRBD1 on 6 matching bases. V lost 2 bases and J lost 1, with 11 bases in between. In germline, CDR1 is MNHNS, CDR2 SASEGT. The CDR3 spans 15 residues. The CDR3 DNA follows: TGTGCCAGCAGTGAATTTACAGGGCCGAACACTGAAGCTTTCTTT. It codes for CASSEFTGPNTEAFF.

CDR3 sequence: CASSLGGLNQPQHF. CDR3 DNA sequence: TGTGCCAGCAGCTTAGGTGGTCTAAATCAGCCCCAGCATTTT. V is TRBV7-9 and J is TRBJ1-5, with D uncertain. This CDR3 contains 14 residues. Looked up from germline, CDR1 is SEHNR and CDR2 is FQNEAQ (reference sequence). The V end lost 1 base, the J end lost 4 bases, and 8 bases lay between the germline ends.

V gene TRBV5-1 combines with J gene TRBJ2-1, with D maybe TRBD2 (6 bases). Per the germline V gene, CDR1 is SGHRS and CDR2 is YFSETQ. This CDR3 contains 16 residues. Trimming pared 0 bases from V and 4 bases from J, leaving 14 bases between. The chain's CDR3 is CASSLEGLLSYNEQFF. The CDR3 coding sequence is TGCGCCAGCAGCTTGGAGGGACTCCTGTCTTACAATGAGCAGTTCTTC.

CDR3 sequence (DNA): TGTGCCAGTAGGGGACAGATCGCTAACTATGGCTACACCTTC. It encodes CASRGQIANYGYTF. The gene calls are TRBV19 and TRBJ1-2; 7 positions match TRBD1. Germline assignment: CDR1 LNHDA and CDR2 SQIVND (reference sequence). There are 14 residues in the CDR3. The junction had 4 bases not matched to a gene; V was cut back by 6 bases and J by 0 bases.

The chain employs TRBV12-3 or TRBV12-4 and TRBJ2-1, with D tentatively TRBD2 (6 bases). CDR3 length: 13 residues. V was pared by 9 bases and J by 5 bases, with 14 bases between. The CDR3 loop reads CARRGGADNEQFF. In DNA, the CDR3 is TGTGCCAGACGGGGCGGGGCAGACAATGAGCAGTTCTTC.